This T cell receptor beta chain appears in the sequencing data of a study of T cell responses to AZD1222 COVID-19 vaccine. Regarding the study as a whole: In the spike-specific TCR repertoire, nearly half reportedly target unmutated variant regions. Donors were largely white British and mainly female; clonal diversity was possibly underestimated. When two AZD1222 doses had been given, Spike-specific TCR breadth and depth rose.

The sample holds one count of this clone. The antigen remains unidentified. Repertoires were generated with immunoSEQ multiplex PCR, while TCRdb's copy carries only in-frame clones and drops some. The table includes over 120,000 clones, 85% to 95% detected once. The J segment lost 0 bases and the V segment lost 7 bases, leaving 6 bases of the junction unmatched. Germline CDR1 SNHLY, CDR2 FYNNEI. CDR3 length equals 15 residues. This clonotype originated in an adult who had recovered from COVID-19. The sequences come from peripheral blood, collected after recovery from COVID-19. The chain recombines TRBV2 with TRBJ2-7, with TRBD2 matching over 10 bases. The CDR3 nucleotides read TGTGCCAGCACTGGATCTAGCGGGAGCTCCTACGAGCAGTACTTC. Protein product: CASTGSSGSSYEQYF.